One and the same sample provided the 14 T cell receptor beta chains below, sequenced in a study of cytomegalovirus exposure and HLA in healthy donors. PCR employed 60 Vbeta and 13 Jbeta primers. Repertoires were generated with immunoSEQ multiplex PCR, while TCRdb's copy carries only in-frame clones and drops some. The table lists some 200,000 clones, approximately 65% of them singletons. The specimen was PBMCs. These receptors originate from a man aged 40-49 years in good health and CMV-seronegative.

This clone turned up a few times. The chain links TRBV7-9 to TRBJ1-4; 9 positions match TRBD1. From germline, CDR1 is SEHNR and CDR2 FQNEAQ (reference sequence). The CDR3 is 15 amino acids. Trimming removed 5 bases from V and 8 bases from J; junction bases left unmatched: 9. The CDR3 loop is CASSVSGTGREKLFF. The CDR3 DNA sequence: TGTGCCAGCAGCGTCTCCGGGACAGGGAGGGAAAAACTGTTTTTT.

The CDR3 sequence is CACADRAYEQYF. CDR3 sequence (DNA): TGTGCCTGTGCGGACAGGGCCTACGAGCAGTACTTC. The rearrangement uses TRBV30 and TRBJ2-7, with TRBD1 identical over 8 bases. Germline V gene sequence: CDR1 GTSNPN, CDR2 SVGIG (reference sequence). This CDR3 has 12 residues. The J segment lost 2 bases and the V segment lost 6 bases, leaving 3 bases of the junction unmatched.

The chain recombines TRBV5-1 with TRBJ1-1, with 8 bases lining up with TRBD1. The CDR3 covers 13 residues. V was clipped by 7 bases and J by 3 bases; unmatched bases: 5. Germline V gene lookup returns CDR1 SGHRS and CDR2 YFSETQ. The CDR3 is CASGQGRDTEAFF. CDR3 sequence (DNA): TGCGCCAGCGGACAGGGACGAGACACTGAAGCTTTCTTT.

The table lists this clone with a few counts. The V and J genes are TRBV30 and TRBJ1-1; D is perhaps TRBD1 (6 bases). Trimming stripped 3 bases from V and 5 bases from J, with 19 bases between. Looked up from germline, CDR1 is GTSNPN and CDR2 is SVGIG (reference sequence). The CDR3 contains 15 residues. This CDR3 reads CAWSTPGGGRTEAFF. The CDR3 nucleotides read TGTGCCTGGAGCACTCCTGGGGGCGGGAGAACTGAAGCTTTCTTT.

This clone was detected a few times. The chain is built from TRBV7-6 and TRBJ2-5, with D possibly being TRBD2 (6 bases). CDR3 length equals 16 residues. Trimming removed 3 bases at V and 2 bases at J, with 16 bases between. Germline assignment: CDR1 SGHVS and CDR2 FNYEAQ. The chain's CDR3 is CASSLGLTTIQETQYF. DNA of the CDR3: TGTGCCAGCAGCTTGGGACTTACAACGATACAAGAGACCCAGTACTTC. Full variable domain (rest looked up from reference TRBV7-6 and TRBJ2-5): GAGVSQSPRYKVTKRGQDVALRCDPISGHVSLYWYRQALGQGPEFLTYFNYEAQQDKSGLPNDRFSAERPEGSISTLTIQRTEQRDSAMYRCASSLGLTTIQETQYFGPGTRLLVL.

A single count supports this clone. CDR3 protein: CSVAVWKGTTNSGRVQETQYF. The CDR3, as DNA: TGCAGCGTTGCGGTCTGGAAGGGGACCACAAATAGCGGGAGGGTCCAAGAGACCCAGTACTTC. The genes are TRBV29-1 and TRBJ2-5; TRBD2 matches 11 bases. The CDR3 is 21 amino acids. The trim removed 4 bases at V and 1 base at J, leaving 23 bases unmatched. The germline V gene has CDR1 SQVTM and CDR2 ANQGSEA.

This clone has a single count. The chain joins TRBV7-9 to TRBJ2-7; 8 nucleotides agree with TRBD1. The trim removed 5 bases at V and 5 bases at J, leaving 14 bases unmatched. This CDR3 is 16 amino acids long. CDR1 SEHNR and CDR2 FQNEAQ come from the germline V gene (reference sequence). The CDR3 DNA follows: TGTGCCAGCAGCCGGGTAACCGGACAGGGCGTCCACGAGCAGTACTTC. Translating gives CASSRVTGQGVHEQYF.

The rearrangement links TRBV2 to TRBJ1-5, with D possibly matching TRBD1 (5 bases). V lost 4 bases and J 0 bases, leaving 10 bases between the germline ends. The CDR3 runs to 15 residues. Germline CDR1 SNHLY, CDR2 FYNNEI. This chain's CDR3 is CASSGGRSSNQPQHF. The CDR3 bases are TGTGCCAGCAGTGGGGGCAGGTCTAGCAATCAGCCCCAGCATTTT.

The chain recombines TRBV30 with TRBJ1-2; D unclear. This CDR3 region has 12 residues. Germline CDR1 is GTSNPN and CDR2 is SVGIG (reference sequence). The V and J ends lost 0 bases and 8 bases respectively, with 10 bases between them. The CDR3 coding sequence is TGTGCCTGGAGTGTTCCCCCGGAGGGCTACACCTTC. As protein: CAWSVPPEGYTF. The full variable domain, with the rest looked up from reference TRBV30 and TRBJ1-2, is SQTIHQWPATLVQPVGSPLSLECTVEGTSNPNLYWYRQAAGRGLQLLFYSVGIGQISSEVPQNLSASRPQDRQFILSSKKLLLSDSGFYLCAWSVPPEGYTFGSGTRLTVV.

The rearrangement joins TRBV11-2 to TRBJ2-7; D may be TRBD2 (5 bases). V was shortened by 5 bases and J by 3 bases, with 8 bases between the two germline ends. CDR1 and CDR2 from the germline V gene are SGHAT and FQNNGV. CDR3 length: 12 amino acids. CDR3 sequence (DNA): TGTGCCAGCAGCCGAGGGAACTACGAGCAGTACTTC. This translates into CASSRGNYEQYF. The full variable domain, completed using reference TRBV11-2 and TRBJ2-7, is EAGVAQSPRYKIIEKRQSVAFWCNPISGHATLYWYQQILGQGPKLLIQFQNNGVVDDSQLPKDRFSAERLKGVDSTLKIQPAKLEDSAVYLCASSRGNYEQYFGPGTRLTVT.

This clone has only one observation. V is TRBV7-9 and J is TRBJ1-5; no clear D gene. Per the germline V gene, CDR1 is SEHNR and CDR2 is FQNEAQ (reference sequence). The CDR3 extends over 13 amino acids. The V gene lost 6 bases and the J gene lost 5 bases, with 11 bases spanning the gap. Here the CDR3 reads CASSPGDYQPQHF. DNA of the CDR3: TGTGCCAGCAGTCCGGGTGATTATCAGCCCCAGCATTTT.

V usage is TRBV27 and J usage is TRBJ1-5, with D possibly TRBD1 on 6 matching bases. The CDR3 runs to 14 residues. Deletions cut 7 bases from V and 3 bases from J, with 13 bases between. CDR1 MNHEY and CDR2 SMNVEV come from the germline V gene (reference sequence). CDR3 protein: CASKVPGDNQPQHF. As DNA, the CDR3 is TGTGCCAGCAAGGTGCCAGGGGACAATCAGCCCCAGCATTTT.

This clone was detected only once. This chain uses TRBV6-1 with TRBJ2-3; no clear D. Germline CDR1 is MNHNS and CDR2 is SASEGT. The CDR3 is made up of 15 amino acids. Trimming took off 0 bases at V and 6 bases at J, with 13 bases between the two ends. CDR3 nucleotides: TGTGCCAGCAGTGAAGCGATTCTAGTCGGGGATACGCAGTATTTT. This sequence encodes CASSEAILVGDTQYF.

The rearrangement links TRBV19 to TRBJ1-5; 12 nucleotides align to TRBD1. CDR1 LNHDA and CDR2 SQIVND come from the germline V gene (reference sequence). With 6 bases clipped from V and 4 bases from J, the junction kept 4 bases outside the gene matches. The CDR3 covers 15 residues. The CDR3 nucleotides are TGTGCCAGTAGCGGGACAGGGGGCTGGAATCAGCCCCAGCATTTT. This encodes CASSGTGGWNQPQHF.